Below, 6 T cell receptor beta chains from the same sample are listed, as sequenced in a study of T cells in localized non-small cell lung cancer. Assay used: immunoSEQ multiplex PCR; TCRdb lists only in-frame clones, some missing. The table has around 34,000 clones, roughly 93% seen once. The source material was peripheral blood, sampled before any cancer treatment. These receptor sequences come from a female donor older than 55 with stage I lung adenocarcinoma.

The V gene is TRBV7-2, the J gene TRBJ2-5; 9 positions match TRBD1. CDR1 and CDR2 (germline): SGHTA, FQGNSA. The CDR3 consists of 15 residues. Trimming at V came to 3 bases and at J to 3 bases, leaving 5 bases not matched to a gene. The CDR3 here is CASSLGDREKETQYF. CDR3 DNA sequence: TGTGCCAGCAGCTTGGGGGACAGGGAAAAAGAGACCCAGTACTTC.

The gene calls are TRBV6-5 and TRBJ2-3; tentatively, D is TRBD1 or TRBD2 (5 bases each). This CDR3 is built from 15 residues. V was cut by 0 bases and J by 4 bases, with 11 bases left in between. Germline values: CDR1 MNHEY, CDR2 SVGAGI. CDR3 amino acids: CASSYSSLGADTQYF. As DNA, the CDR3 is TGTGCCAGCAGTTACTCGAGTTTGGGGGCAGATACGCAGTATTTT.

V and J are TRBV10-3 and TRBJ1-5, with 9 bases lining up with TRBD1. V lost 11 bases, J lost 6 bases, and 14 bases stayed unmatched. The CDR3 runs to 15 residues. CDR1 is ENHRY and CDR2 is SYGVKD in the germline V gene. The CDR3 nucleotides read TGTGCCGCCCGGGCTGGGACAGGGTTTGGTCAGCCCCAGCATTTT. This codes for CAARAGTGFGQPQHF.

The genes are TRBV10-3 and TRBJ1-1; D remains ambiguous. This CDR3 comprises 15 residues. V lost 2 bases, J lost 5 bases, and 15 bases lay in between. Germline V gene lookup returns CDR1 ENHRY and CDR2 SYGVKD. CDR3 sequence reads: CAISEGPRGKTEAFF. In DNA, the CDR3 is TGTGCCATCAGTGAGGGCCCCCGGGGTAAAACTGAAGCTTTCTTT.

The chain has TRBV7-2 and TRBJ2-1, with 9 bases fitting TRBD2. V shed 5 bases and J 7 bases; nucleotides not matched to a gene: 15. This CDR3 is built from 17 residues. CDR1 is SGHTA, CDR2 FQGNSA, per germline. CDR3 nucleotide sequence: TGTGCCAGCAGCGCTCGTAGCGGGAGAGAGTTTAAAAATGAGCAGTTCTTC. Translating gives CASSARSGREFKNEQFF.

This sequence joins TRBV4-2 and TRBJ2-7; 10 bases align to TRBD1. CDR1 is LGHNA and CDR2 is YNFKEQ in the germline V gene. The CDR3 has 15 amino acids. The J segment lost 3 bases and the V segment lost 4 bases, leaving 6 bases of the junction unmatched. In nucleotides, the CDR3 is TGTGCCAGCAGCCCCGGGACAGGGGCACTCTACGAGCAGTACTTC. Protein product: CASSPGTGALYEQYF.